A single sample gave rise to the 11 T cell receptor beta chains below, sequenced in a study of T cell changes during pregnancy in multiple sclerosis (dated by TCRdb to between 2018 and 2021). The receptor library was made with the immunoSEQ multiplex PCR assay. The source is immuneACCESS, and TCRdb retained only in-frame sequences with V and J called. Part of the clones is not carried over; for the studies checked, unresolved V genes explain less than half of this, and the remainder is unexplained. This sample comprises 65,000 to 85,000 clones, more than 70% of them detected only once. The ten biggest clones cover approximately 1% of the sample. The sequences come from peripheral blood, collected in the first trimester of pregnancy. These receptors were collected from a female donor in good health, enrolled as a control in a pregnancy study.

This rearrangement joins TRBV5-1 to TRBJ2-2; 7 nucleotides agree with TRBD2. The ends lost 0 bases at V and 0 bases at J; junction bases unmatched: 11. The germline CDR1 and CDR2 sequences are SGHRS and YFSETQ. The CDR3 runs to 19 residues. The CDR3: CASSLALLAQTPNTGELFF. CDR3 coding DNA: TGCGCCAGCAGCTTGGCCTTACTAGCGCAAACCCCGAACACCGGGGAGCTGTTTTTT.

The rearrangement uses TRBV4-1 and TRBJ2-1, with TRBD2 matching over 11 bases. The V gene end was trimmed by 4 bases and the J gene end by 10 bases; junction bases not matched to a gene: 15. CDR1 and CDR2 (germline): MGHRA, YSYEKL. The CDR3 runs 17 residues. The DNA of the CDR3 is TGCGCCAGCAGCCCTATGGGACTAGCGGCCCTTCGGGACGAGCAGTTCTTC. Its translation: CASSPMGLAALRDEQFF.

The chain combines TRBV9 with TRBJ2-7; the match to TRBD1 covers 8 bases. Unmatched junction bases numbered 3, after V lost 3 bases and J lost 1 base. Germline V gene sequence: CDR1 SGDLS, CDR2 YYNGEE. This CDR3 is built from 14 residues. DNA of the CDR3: TGTGCCAGCAGCGCCCGGGACAGGTCCTACGAGCAGTACTTC. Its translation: CASSARDRSYEQYF.

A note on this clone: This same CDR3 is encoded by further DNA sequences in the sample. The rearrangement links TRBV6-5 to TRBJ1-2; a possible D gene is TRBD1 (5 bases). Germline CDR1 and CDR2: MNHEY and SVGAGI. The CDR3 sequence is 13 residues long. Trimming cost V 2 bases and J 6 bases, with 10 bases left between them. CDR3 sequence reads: CASSYGQGNGYTF. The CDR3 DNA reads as TGTGCCAGCAGTTACGGGCAGGGAAATGGCTACACCTTC.

The CDR3 coding sequence is TGTGCCAGCAGCTTTCAGGGGGCGAGGGTCAATGAGCAGTTCTTC. This gives the protein CASSFQGARVNEQFF. This chain links TRBV5-5 with TRBJ2-1, with TRBD1 identical over 8 bases. The V gene's germline CDR1 is SGHKS and CDR2 YYEKEE (reference sequence). This CDR3 spans 15 amino acids. After removal of 2 bases from V and 6 bases from J, the junction contained 7 bases not matched to a gene.

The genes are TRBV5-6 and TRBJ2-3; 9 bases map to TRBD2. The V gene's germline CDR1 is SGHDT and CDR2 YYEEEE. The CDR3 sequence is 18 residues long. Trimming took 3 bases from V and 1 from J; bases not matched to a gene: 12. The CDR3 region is CASSSPSGDLLRTDTQYF. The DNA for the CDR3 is TGTGCCAGCAGCTCTCCTAGCGGGGACCTACTTCGCACAGATACGCAGTATTTT.

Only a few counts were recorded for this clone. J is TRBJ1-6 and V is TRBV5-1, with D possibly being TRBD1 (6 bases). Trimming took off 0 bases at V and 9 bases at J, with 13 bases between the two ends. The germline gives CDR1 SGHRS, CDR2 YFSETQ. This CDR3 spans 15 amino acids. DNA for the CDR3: TGCGCCAGCAGCTTGGTCTACAGGGACCTTTCACCCCTCCACTTT. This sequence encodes CASSLVYRDLSPLHF.

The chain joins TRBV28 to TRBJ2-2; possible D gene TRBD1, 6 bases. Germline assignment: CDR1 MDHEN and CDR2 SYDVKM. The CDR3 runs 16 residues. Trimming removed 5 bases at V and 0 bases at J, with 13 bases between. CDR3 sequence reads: CASSTQGPPNTGELFF. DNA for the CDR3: TGTGCCAGCAGTACCCAGGGGCCCCCGAACACCGGGGAGCTGTTTTTT.

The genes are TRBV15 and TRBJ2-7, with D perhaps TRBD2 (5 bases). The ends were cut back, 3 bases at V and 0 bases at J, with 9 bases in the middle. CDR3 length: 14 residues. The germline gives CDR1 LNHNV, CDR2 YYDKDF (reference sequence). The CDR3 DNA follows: TGTGCCACCAGCAGTGACGGACTCTCCTACGAGCAGTACTTC. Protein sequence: CATSSDGLSYEQYF.

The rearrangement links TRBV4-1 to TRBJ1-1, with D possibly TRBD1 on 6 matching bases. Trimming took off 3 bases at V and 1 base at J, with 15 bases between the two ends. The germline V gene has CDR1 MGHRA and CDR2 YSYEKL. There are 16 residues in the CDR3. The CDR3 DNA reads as TGCGCCAGCAGCCAGGGCCAGGACAGACCGAACACTGAAGCTTTCTTT. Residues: CASSQGQDRPNTEAFF.

This chain's CDR3 is CASSLRQGSIYGYTF. The CDR3 nucleotides are TGTGCCAGCAGCTTACGACAGGGGAGCATCTATGGCTACACCTTC. The chain recombines TRBV7-9 with TRBJ1-2; 8 nucleotides line up with TRBD1. The junction had 6 bases not matched to a gene; V was cut back by 2 bases and J by 4 bases. Germline CDR1 is SEHNR and CDR2 is FQNEAQ (reference sequence). This CDR3 has 15 amino acids.